The 6 T cell receptor beta chains listed next were all sequenced from one sample in a study of memory CD4+ T cells and cytomegalovirus serostatus. Single viable CD3+CD4+CD8-CD45RO+ cells were sorted as the memory CD4+ T cells. Only in-frame clones appear in the TCRdb table, and some are missing; sequencing was by immunoSEQ multiplex PCR. The sample holds about 45,000 clones, around 80% seen once. The material sequenced was memory CD4+ T cells from blood. The receptor set was obtained from an adult in good health and CMV-seronegative.

The chain recombines TRBV5-1 with TRBJ1-1, with D hard to call. In germline, CDR1 is SGHRS, CDR2 YFSETQ. The CDR3 is made up of 16 amino acids. Trimming cost V 4 bases and J 1 base, with 17 bases left between them. This chain's CDR3 is CASSPTIIPGNTEAFF. The CDR3 region has the DNA TGCGCCAGCAGCCCCACTATTATACCAGGGAACACTGAAGCTTTCTTT.

V gene TRBV2 combines with J gene TRBJ1-6; 7 nucleotides agree with TRBD1. The CDR3 is 14 amino acids. Losses at the gene ends were 6 bases for V and 6 bases for J; bases not matched to a gene: 5. Germline V gene data show CDR1 as SNHLY and CDR2 as FYNNEI. This CDR3 reads CASRRQGVNSPLHF. As DNA, the CDR3 is TGTGCCAGCAGACGACAGGGAGTTAATTCACCCCTCCACTTT.

Turning to this clone: A read error may account for a junction end that differs from germline. The chain couples TRBV6-1 to TRBJ1-2; D remains ambiguous. From germline, CDR1 is MNHNS and CDR2 SASEGT. CDR3 length equals 9 residues. CDR3 protein: CASSGWSAF. DNA of the CDR3: TGTGCCAGCAGTGGATGGTCGGCCTTC.

V usage is TRBV7-8 and J usage is TRBJ1-5, with D unresolved. V was shortened by 4 bases and J by 1 base, with 11 bases between the two germline ends. There are 15 residues in the CDR3. Germline V CDR1 and CDR2: SGHVS, FQNEAQ. The CDR3 bases are TGTGCCAGCAGCTCGCTGATTGTCAGCAATCAGCCCCAGCATTTT. Its protein product is CASSSLIVSNQPQHF. The full variable domain, rest sourced from reference TRBV7-8 and TRBJ1-5, is GAGVSQSPRYKVAKRGQDVALRCDPISGHVSLFWYQQALGQGPEFLTYFQNEAQLDKSGLPSDRFFAERPEGSVSTLKIQRTQQEDSAVYLCASSSLIVSNQPQHFGDGTRLSIL.

The table lists this clone with a count of one. The chain links TRBV7-3 to TRBJ2-3; TRBD2 is a possible D gene (6 bases). This CDR3 has 15 amino acids. Trimming took 4 bases from V and 6 from J, leaving 17 bases between them. Germline V lookup: CDR1 SGHTA, CDR2 FQGTGA. The CDR3 sequence is CASSSSRRGGDTQYF. The CDR3 nucleotides read TGTGCCAGCAGCTCTTCGCGGAGGGGAGGCGATACGCAGTATTTT.

There are a few counts of this clone. The V and J genes are TRBV4-2 and TRBJ1-4, with D perhaps matching TRBD1 (5 bases). This CDR3 contains 16 residues. Germline V gene data show CDR1 as LGHNA and CDR2 as YNFKEQ. V lost 1 base, J lost 5 bases, and 14 bases lay in between. Written as DNA, the CDR3 is TGTGCCAGCAGCCAAGCCTATGGGACGGAAAATGAAAAACTGTTTTTT. The encoded protein is CASSQAYGTENEKLFF.